Sequencing of this T cell receptor beta chain was carried out in a study of T-cell memory formation after mild COVID-19. The wider study: The two donors had largely donor-specific TCR clusters. Study-wide results and caveats: Clones which contracted sat mainly in CM and EM if CD4+, and in EMRA if CD8+.

Researchers used 5'RACE with constant-segment primers to make TCR alpha and TCR beta cDNA libraries that carry sample barcodes and UMIs. TCRdb used MiXCR to reprocess the 5' RACE reads, holding one entry per CDR3 protein. The sample yields some 210,000 distinct CDR3 sequences, 27% seen once. This clonotype was seen a few times. Its antigen is undetermined. Deletions cut 4 bases from V and 6 bases from J, with 10 bases between. The germline V gene has CDR1 SGHRS and CDR2 YFSETQ. The CDR3 consists of 13 residues. The sequencing sample was made of PBMCs or a T cell subset sorted from them (not recorded which). The chain joins TRBV5-1 to TRBJ2-2; TRBD1 or TRBD2 may be the D gene (5 bases each). This sequence was found in an adult woman who had mild COVID-19 (a few samples of this study predate the infection). Cell type and time point are not known. The CDR3 region is CASSGTLAGELFF. CDR3 DNA: TGCGCCAGCAGCGGGACCCTCGCCGGGGAGCTGTTTTTT.